Listed below are T cell receptor beta chains from one sample, sequenced in a study of blood T cell repertoires in COVID-19. The data were produced by immunoSEQ multiplex PCR, yet TCRdb's version contains in-frame clones alone and is incomplete. The sample includes about 180,000 clones, approximately 80% seen only once; the top ten take 14%. Sample: PBMCs or T cells enriched from blood (not recorded which). The receptors come from a man between 60 and 75 years old who had been exposed to COVID-19. Each CDR3 is given with its conserved first and last residue. Fields, in order: J gene, D gene, V gene, clone size, CDR3 DNA, CDR3 protein. The D gene is left open where the match is weak. Size is stated for part of the rows, as once, few or many counts, or as a class when the clone is expanded.

J: TRBJ2-7
D: .
V: TRBV6-5
size: .
DNA: TGTGCCAGCACGGCGGGACTGAACGAGCAGTACTTC
CDR3: CASTAGLNEQYF

J: TRBJ1-1
D: TRBD1
V: TRBV7-9
size: .
DNA: TGTGCCAGCAGCGCAACCAGGGGGCGGACTGAAGCTTTCTTT
CDR3: CASSATRGRTEAFF

J: TRBJ2-2
D: .
V: TRBV18
size: once
DNA: TGTGCCAGCTCACCGATACGCCCCCAAGGCGGTGGCACCGGGGAGCTGTTTTTT
CDR3: CASSPIRPQGGGTGELFF

J: TRBJ1-2
D: .
V: TRBV6-5
size: .
DNA: TGTGCCAGCAGGAAGACAGAGAAGTATTATGGCTACACCTTC
CDR3: CASRKTEKYYGYTF

J: TRBJ2-3
D: TRBD1
V: TRBV19
size: .
DNA: TGTGCCAGTAGTCTATTGACAGGGGGCACAGATACGCAGTATTTT
CDR3: CASSLLTGGTDTQYF

J: TRBJ2-7
D: TRBD2
V: TRBV28
size: .
DNA: TGTGCCAGCAGTTTAGCGACTAGCGGAGTCTACGAGCAGTACTTC
CDR3: CASSLATSGVYEQYF

J: TRBJ2-7
D: TRBD2
V: TRBV3-1/TRBV3-2
size: .
DNA: TGTGCCAGCAGCCCCCGACTAGCGGGCGAGCAGTACTTC
CDR3: CASSPRLAGEQYF

J: TRBJ1-1
D: .
V: TRBV11-2
size: .
DNA: TGTGCCAGCAGCCGAAGCGGGGGGGTAGCTTTCTTT
CDR3: CASSRSGGVAFF

J: TRBJ2-1
D: TRBD2
V: TRBV6-1
size: .
DNA: TGTGCCAGCAGTTTCGCTAGCGGGAGTCACGATGAGCAGTTCTTC
CDR3: CASSFASGSHDEQFF

J: TRBJ2-7
D: .
V: TRBV6-5
size: .
DNA: TGTGCCAGCAGTTACGGCGGGACTTACGAGCAGTACTTC
CDR3: CASSYGGTYEQYF

J: TRBJ2-7
D: .
V: TRBV2
size: few
DNA: TGTGCCAGCAGTGAACTGGCTAGCGTATCCTACGAGCAGTACTTC
CDR3: CASSELASVSYEQYF

J: TRBJ2-2
D: TRBD1
V: TRBV7-7
size: once
DNA: TGTGCCAGCAGCGAGCAGGGGGCCGGGGAGCTGTTTTTT
CDR3: CASSEQGAGELFF

J: TRBJ1-1
D: .
V: TRBV14
size: once
DNA: TGTGCCAGCAGCCAAGATTTGGCAGGGGCATCTTTCTTT
CDR3: CASSQDLAGASFF

J: TRBJ2-7
D: .
V: TRBV3-1/TRBV3-2
size: .
DNA: TGTGCCAGCAGCCAAGCGTCTAGCCACGAGCAGTACTTC
CDR3: CASSQASSHEQYF

J: TRBJ1-1
D: TRBD1
V: TRBV27
size: .
DNA: TGTGCCAGCAGTCGGCCGGACAGGGGTGGGACTGAAGCTTTCTTT
CDR3: CASSRPDRGGTEAFF

J: TRBJ2-2
D: TRBD2
V: TRBV9
size: .
DNA: TGTGCCAGCAGCGTTGGGGCGGGAGGACACACCGGGGAGCTGTTTTTT
CDR3: CASSVGAGGHTGELFF

J: TRBJ2-3
D: TRBD1
V: TRBV24-1
size: .
DNA: TGTGCCACCAGTGAACACCCACGGGACAGCCTCACAGATACGCAGTATTTT
CDR3: CATSEHPRDSLTDTQYF

J: TRBJ1-4
D: .
V: TRBV15
size: .
DNA: TGTGCCACCAGCAGAGATATTGGAGAGAGTGAAAAACTGTTTTTT
CDR3: CATSRDIGESEKLFF

J: TRBJ2-7
D: TRBD1
V: TRBV10-3
size: once
DNA: TGTGCCATCAGTGAGGCAGCGGGACAGGGTAGGTACGAGCAGTACTTC
CDR3: CAISEAAGQGRYEQYF

J: TRBJ2-7
D: TRBD1
V: TRBV5-1
size: .
DNA: TGCGCCAGCAGCTCCGGCTCCGGGACAGGGGCCTACGAGCAGTACTTC
CDR3: CASSSGSGTGAYEQYF

J: TRBJ1-4
D: .
V: TRBV28
size: .
DNA: TGTGCCAGCAGTTTGGGTGGGGCGGCGGATGAAAAACTGTTTTTT
CDR3: CASSLGGAADEKLFF

J: TRBJ2-3
D: .
V: TRBV28
size: .
DNA: TGTGCCAGCAGTTTTGAAGGAGGTCGCGAAACAGATACGCAGTATTTT
CDR3: CASSFEGGRETDTQYF

J: TRBJ1-2
D: TRBD1
V: TRBV28
size: .
DNA: TGTGCCAGCAGTTTGGCGGACAGGGGAATTGGTGGCTACACCTTC
CDR3: CASSLADRGIGGYTF

J: TRBJ2-5
D: .
V: TRBV21-1
size: .
DNA: TGTGCCAGCAGCAAAGGGAGGGGCCAGCGAGCAGAGACCCAGTACTTC
CDR3: CASSKGRGQRAETQYF

J: TRBJ2-5
D: TRBD2
V: TRBV6-6
size: .
DNA: TGTGCCAGCAGTTACGACGCGGGAGGAGGAGAGACCCAGTACTTC
CDR3: CASSYDAGGGETQYF

J: TRBJ1-3
D: .
V: TRBV4-3
size: .
DNA: TGCGCCAGCGCAAAACAGGCTACTGGAAACACCATATATTTT
CDR3: CASAKQATGNTIYF

J: TRBJ1-4
D: .
V: TRBV29-1
size: once
DNA: TGCAGCGTCATGAGAGGGAATGAAAAACTGTTTTTT
CDR3: CSVMRGNEKLFF

J: TRBJ1-4
D: .
V: TRBV9
size: .
DNA: TGTGCCAGCAGCGTAGGGCAGAATGAAAAACTGTTTTTT
CDR3: CASSVGQNEKLFF